This T cell receptor (beta chain) was recovered during a study of CD8+ T cells in alopecia areata. This clone was found a few times. Extracted from the samples, RNA was reverse transcribed into cDNA to serve as the sequencing template. Sequencing was performed with immunoSEQ multiplex PCR; in TCRdb, only in-frame clones are kept and a portion is missing. The sample lists roughly 25,000 clones, roughly 50% occurring once. This CDR3 has 15 amino acids. The germline V gene encodes CDR1 MGHRA and CDR2 YSYEKL. The trim removed 4 bases at V and 7 bases at J, leaving 7 bases unmatched. Sample: NKG2D-high CD8+ T cells sorted from blood. This TCR derives from a human donor with alopecia areata. The V gene is TRBV4-1, the J gene TRBJ2-7, with 13 bases that match TRBD2. The CDR3 protein is CASSPGLAGAREQYF. CDR3 bases: TGCGCCAGCAGCCCTGGACTAGCGGGAGCGCGGGAGCAGTACTTC.